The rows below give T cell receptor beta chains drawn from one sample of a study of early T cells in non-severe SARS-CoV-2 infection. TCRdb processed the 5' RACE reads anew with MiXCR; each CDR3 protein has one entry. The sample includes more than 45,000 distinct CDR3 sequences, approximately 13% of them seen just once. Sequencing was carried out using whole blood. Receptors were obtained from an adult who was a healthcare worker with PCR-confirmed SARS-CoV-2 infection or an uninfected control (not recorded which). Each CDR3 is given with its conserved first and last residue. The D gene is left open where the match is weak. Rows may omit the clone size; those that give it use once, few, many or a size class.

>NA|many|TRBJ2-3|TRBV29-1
TGCAGCGTTGCGGCAGATACGCAGTATTTT
CSVAADTQYF
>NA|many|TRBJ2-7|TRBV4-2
TGTGCCAGCAGCCAAGATGGCCGGGGATTATCCTACGAGCAGTACTTC
CASSQDGRGLSYEQYF
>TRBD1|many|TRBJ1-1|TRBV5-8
TGTGCCAGCAGCCCACCACTCGGGACAGGGGCACGGGACACTGAAGCTTTCTTT
CASSPPLGTGARDTEAFF
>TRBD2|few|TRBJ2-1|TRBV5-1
TGCGCCAGCAGCTCCTCCCCTAGCGGAGTCGTATACAATGAGCAGTTCTTC
CASSSSPSGVVYNEQFF
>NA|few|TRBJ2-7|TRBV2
TGTGCCAGCAGTGTGGCCTTCGACAGGTCCACCTACGAGCAGTACTTC
CASSVAFDRSTYEQYF
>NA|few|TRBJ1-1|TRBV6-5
TGTGCCAGCAGTTACTCGAACCCTGGCAACAGGGTGAAGACTGAAGCTTTCTTT
CASSYSNPGNRVKTEAFF
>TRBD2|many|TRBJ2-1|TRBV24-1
TGTGCCACCAGTGGGACTAGCGGGAGTGGGGACAATGAGCAGTTCTTC
CATSGTSGSGDNEQFF
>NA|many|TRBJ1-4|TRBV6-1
TGTGCCAGCAGAATCGCAGGTAGAACTAATGAAAAACTGTTTTTT
CASRIAGRTNEKLFF
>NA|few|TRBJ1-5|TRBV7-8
TGTGCCAGCAGCGCCTACAGGGACCAGCCCCAGCATTTT
CASSAYRDQPQHF
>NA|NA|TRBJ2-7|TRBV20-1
TGCAGTGCTAGAGACGACCACTGGGACGAGCAGTACTTC
CSARDDHWDEQYF
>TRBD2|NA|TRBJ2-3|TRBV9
TGTGCCAGCAGTGGTAGCGGGGAGGCGACAGATACGCAGTATTTT
CASSGSGEATDTQYF
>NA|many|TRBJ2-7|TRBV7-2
TGTGCCAGCAGCTTCCACCGGGTTTACGAGCAGTACTTC
CASSFHRVYEQYF
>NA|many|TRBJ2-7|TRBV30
TGTGCCTACTCCCTGGGCGGGTACGAGCAGTACTTC
CAYSLGGYEQYF
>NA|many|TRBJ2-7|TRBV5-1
TGCGCCAGCAGCTACCGACTTCCCCCCTACGAGCAGTACTTC
CASSYRLPPYEQYF
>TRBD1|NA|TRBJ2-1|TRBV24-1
TGTGCCACCAGTGATACCCCGAACAGGGGGTACAATGAGCAGTTCTTC
CATSDTPNRGYNEQFF
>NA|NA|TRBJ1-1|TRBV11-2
TGTGCCAGCAGTTATCCTCCGGGACGGCCGAACACTGAAGCTTTCTTT
CASSYPPGRPNTEAFF
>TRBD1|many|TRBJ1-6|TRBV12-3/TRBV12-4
TGTGCCAGCAGCCGACAGGGAAGCTCCTATAATTCACCCCTCCACTTT
CASSRQGSSYNSPLHF
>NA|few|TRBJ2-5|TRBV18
TGTGCCAGCTCACCAACTAGACAAGAGACCCAGTACTTC
CASSPTRQETQYF
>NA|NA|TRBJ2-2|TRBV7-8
TGTGCCAGCAGCCCAAGGACAAGGAGCACCGGGGAGCTGTTTTTT
CASSPRTRSTGELFF
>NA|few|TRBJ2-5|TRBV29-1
TGCAGCGCCCTATGGTCGGAGACCCAGTACTTC
CSALWSETQYF
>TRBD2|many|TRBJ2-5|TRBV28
TGTGCCAGCAGTCGAGGGAGAGTAGCGGGAATAGAGACCCAGTACTTC
CASSRGRVAGIETQYF
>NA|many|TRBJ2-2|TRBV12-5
TGTGCTAGTGGTCACGAATACGGGGAGCTGTTTTTT
CASGHEYGELFF
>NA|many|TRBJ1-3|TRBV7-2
TGTGCCAGCAGCTTATCCTTCGATACTAACTCTGGAAACACCATATATTTT
CASSLSFDTNSGNTIYF
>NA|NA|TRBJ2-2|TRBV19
TGTGCCACCGTCTTCCGGCGTACCGGGGAGCTGTTTTTT
CATVFRRTGELFF
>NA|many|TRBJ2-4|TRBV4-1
TGCGCCAGCAGCCAAGGGACAGAAAATACCAAAAACATTCAGTACTTC
CASSQGTENTKNIQYF
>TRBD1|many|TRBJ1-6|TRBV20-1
TGCAGTGCTAGCAGCCCAGGACAGGGGGCAAGCTCCTATAATTCACCCCTCCACTTT
CSASSPGQGASSYNSPLHF
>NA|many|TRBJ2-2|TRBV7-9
TGTGCCAGCACCTCTACCGGGGAGCTGTTTTTT
CASTSTGELFF
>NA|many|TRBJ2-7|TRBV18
TGTGCCAGCTCACAGTCTCAGGGGACGCAGTACTTC
CASSQSQGTQYF
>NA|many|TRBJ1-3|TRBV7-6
TGTGCCAGCAAACCCCGAGGAAACACCATATATTTT
CASKPRGNTIYF
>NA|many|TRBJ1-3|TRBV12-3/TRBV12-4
TGTGCCAGCACACACCGAGAGGAATCTGGAAACACCATATATTTT
CASTHREESGNTIYF
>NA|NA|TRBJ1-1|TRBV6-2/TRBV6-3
TGTGCCAGCAGTTACTATCGTCCGGGCCCCCTTCGGGTATACACTGAAGCTTTCTTT
CASSYYRPGPLRVYTEAFF
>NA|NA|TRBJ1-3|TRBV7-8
TGTGCCAGCAGCTTAGAGGGGGGAGGGAACACCATATATTTT
CASSLEGGGNTIYF
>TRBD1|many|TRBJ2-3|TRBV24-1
TGTGCCACCAGTGATTTGGGACAGGGTGAATTGGATACGCAGTATTTT
CATSDLGQGELDTQYF
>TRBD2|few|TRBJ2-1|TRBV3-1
TGTGCCATCAGCCCTTTACGACTAGCGGGTTCCAATGAGCAGTTCTTC
CAISPLRLAGSNEQFF
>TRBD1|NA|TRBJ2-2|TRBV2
TGTGCCAGCAGTGAAATTTCGACAGGGGTCGGGGAGCTGTTTTTT
CASSEISTGVGELFF
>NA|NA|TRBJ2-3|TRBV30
TGTGCCTGTTCGGCCCCACGGGCCGGCACAGATACGCAGTATTTT
CACSAPRAGTDTQYF
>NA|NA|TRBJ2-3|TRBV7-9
TGTGCCAGCAGCTTGGTCGCAGATACGCAGTATTTT
CASSLVADTQYF
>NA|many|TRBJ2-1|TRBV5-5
TGTGCCAGCAGCCCAGTACAAGGGGTAGATGAGCAGTTCTTC
CASSPVQGVDEQFF
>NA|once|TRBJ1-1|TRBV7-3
TGTGCCAGCAGTCTCGACAGCAGGGTGAGGCACACTGAAGCTTTCTTT
CASSLDSRVRHTEAFF
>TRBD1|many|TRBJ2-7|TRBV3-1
TGTGCCAGCAGATACGGACAGGACTCCTACGAGCAGTACTTC
CASRYGQDSYEQYF
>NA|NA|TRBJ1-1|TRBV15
TGTGCCACCAGCAGACAGAGATCGAACACTGAAGCTTTCTTT
CATSRQRSNTEAFF
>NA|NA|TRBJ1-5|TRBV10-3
TGTGCCATCCCCCGGGCAGGGATAGGAAATCAGCCCCAGCATTTT
CAIPRAGIGNQPQHF
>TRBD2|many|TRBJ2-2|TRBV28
TGTGCCAGCAGTTTAACGAGCGGGAGGTTGGACGGGGAGCTGTTTTTT
CASSLTSGRLDGELFF
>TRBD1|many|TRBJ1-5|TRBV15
TGTGCCACCAGCAGGGGAAATACGGACAGGGCCTACCAGCCCCAGCATTTT
CATSRGNTDRAYQPQHF
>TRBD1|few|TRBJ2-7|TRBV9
TGTGCCAGCAGCACACAGGGGAGCTCCTACGAGCAGTACTTC
CASSTQGSSYEQYF
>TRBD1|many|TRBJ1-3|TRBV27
TGTGCCAGCAGTCCTTTTAAGGGGGCGCCTGGAAACACCATATATTTT
CASSPFKGAPGNTIYF
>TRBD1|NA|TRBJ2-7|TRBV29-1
TGCAGCGTCCTTTCCGGGACAGGGGGCTACGAGCAGTACTTC
CSVLSGTGGYEQYF
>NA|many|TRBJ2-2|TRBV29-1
TGCAGCGTTGAGGGCAGGGGAGTCACCGGGGAGCTGTTTTTT
CSVEGRGVTGELFF
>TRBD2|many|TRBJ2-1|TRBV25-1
TGTGCCAGCAGTGAATCTTTACTAGCGGGGAGTTACAATGAGCAGTTCTTC
CASSESLLAGSYNEQFF
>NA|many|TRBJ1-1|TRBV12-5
TGTGCTAGTGGTTTGAACGTTGGTAGGGACCGAATCATGAACACTGAAGCTTTCTTT
CASGLNVGRDRIMNTEAFF
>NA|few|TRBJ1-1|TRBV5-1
TGCGCCAGCAGATTGGCCGTAGGGCCTAACACTGAAGCTTTCTTT
CASRLAVGPNTEAFF
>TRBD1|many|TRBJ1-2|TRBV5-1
TGCGCCAGCATGGGGACAGGCCCTGGGTATGGCTACACCTTC
CASMGTGPGYGYTF
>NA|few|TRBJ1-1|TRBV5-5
TGTGCCAGCAGCTCCGACCCGACTATGAACACTGAAGCTTTCTTT
CASSSDPTMNTEAFF
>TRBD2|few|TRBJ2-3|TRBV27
TGTGCCAGCAGTCCGGGACTAAGAGGAGGGACAGATACGCAGTATTTT
CASSPGLRGGTDTQYF
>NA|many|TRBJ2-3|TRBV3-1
TGTGCCAGCAGCCAAGGCGGGACAGATACGCAGTATTTT
CASSQGGTDTQYF
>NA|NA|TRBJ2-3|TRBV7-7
TGTGCCAGCAGCCGGGACTTGACAGATACGCAGTATTTT
CASSRDLTDTQYF
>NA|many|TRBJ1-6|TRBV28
TGTGCCAGCAGTTTAGGGCAGGGCAATTCACCCCTCCACTTT
CASSLGQGNSPLHF
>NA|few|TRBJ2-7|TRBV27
TGTGCCAGCAGTTTGGGGGGCTCAGTCCACGAGCAGTACTTC
CASSLGGSVHEQYF
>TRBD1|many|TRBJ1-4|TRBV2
TGTGCCAGCAGCGGTAGGACAGGGCCAGGAGAAAAACTGTTTTTT
CASSGRTGPGEKLFF
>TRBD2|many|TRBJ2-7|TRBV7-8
TGTGCCAGCAGCTTAACTAGCGGGGGCCCGAACTCCTACGAGCAGTACTTC
CASSLTSGGPNSYEQYF